What follows are 5 T cell receptor beta chains derived from one specimen sequenced in a study of blood T cell repertoires in COVID-19. Libraries were prepared by immunoSEQ multiplex PCR; TCRdb keeps only in-frame clonotypes and omits some of them. The repertoire includes around 40,000 clones, roughly 89% of them detected once, and roughly a fifth sits in the top ten. The sequenced sample was peripheral blood. Every receptor here comes from a middle-aged man with active COVID-19.

This clone was seen a single time. This chain joins TRBV6-1 and TRBJ1-4; 12 bases align to TRBD1. With 3 bases clipped from V and 8 bases from J, the junction kept 4 bases outside the gene matches. The CDR3 has 15 residues. Germline loops: CDR1 MNHNS, CDR2 SASEGT. As DNA, the CDR3 is TGTGCCAGCAGTGAGGGACAGGGGGCTGAGGAAAAACTGTTTTTT. Protein sequence: CASSEGQGAEEKLFF.

On this clone itself: Other DNA sequences in this specimen translate into the identical CDR3. The gene calls are TRBV29-1 and TRBJ1-2; D is possibly TRBD1 (6 bases). This CDR3 comprises 11 residues. The germline V gene has CDR1 SQVTM and CDR2 ANQGSEA. V lost 6 bases and J 8 bases, leaving 13 bases between the germline ends. The CDR3 DNA is TGCAGCGTGGGGGCGGGGGGAGGCTACACCTTC. Translating gives CSVGAGGGYTF.

The genes are TRBV14 and TRBJ2-1; 7 bases fit TRBD2. The CDR3 covers 15 residues. The germline V gene has CDR1 SGHDN and CDR2 FVKESK. Germline trimming cut 1 base from V and 6 bases from J; bases unmatched to any gene: 6. The CDR3 spells CASSQGRTRGNEQFF. In DNA form, the CDR3 reads TGTGCCAGCAGCCAAGGTAGGACTAGGGGCAATGAGCAGTTCTTC.

The rearrangement uses TRBV6-5 and TRBJ1-6; 7 bases agree with TRBD1. After removal of 5 bases from V and 7 bases from J, the junction contained 5 bases not matched to a gene. The germline V gene has CDR1 MNHEY and CDR2 SVGAGI. The CDR3 is 14 amino acids. For the CDR3, the DNA is TGTGCCAGCAGTCGACAGGACAGGAATTCACCCCTCCACTTT. It is translated as CASSRQDRNSPLHF.

This clone was recorded once. The chain employs TRBV7-2 and TRBJ1-3, with D possibly matching TRBD1 (5 bases). The ends were cut back, 4 bases at V and 5 bases at J, with 12 bases in the middle. The CDR3 length is 14 residues. Germline CDR1 is SGHTA and CDR2 is FQGNSA. CDR3 nucleotides: TGTGCCAGCAGCTCGCTAGGGGCCAGAAACACCATATATTTT. It translates to CASSSLGARNTIYF.